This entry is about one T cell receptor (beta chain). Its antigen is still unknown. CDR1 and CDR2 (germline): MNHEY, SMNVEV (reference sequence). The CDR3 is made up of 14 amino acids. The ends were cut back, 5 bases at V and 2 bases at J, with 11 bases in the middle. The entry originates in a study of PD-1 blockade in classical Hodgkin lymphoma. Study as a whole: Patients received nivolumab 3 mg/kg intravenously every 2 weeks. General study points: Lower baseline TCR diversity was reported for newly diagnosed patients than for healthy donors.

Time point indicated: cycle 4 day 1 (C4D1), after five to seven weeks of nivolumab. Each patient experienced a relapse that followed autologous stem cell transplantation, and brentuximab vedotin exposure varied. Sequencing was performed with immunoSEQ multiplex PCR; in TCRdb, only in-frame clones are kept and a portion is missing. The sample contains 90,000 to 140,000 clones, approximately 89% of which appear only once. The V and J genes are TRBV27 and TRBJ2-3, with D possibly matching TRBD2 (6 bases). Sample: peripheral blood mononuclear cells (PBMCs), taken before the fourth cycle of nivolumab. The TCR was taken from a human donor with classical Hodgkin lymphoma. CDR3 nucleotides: TGTGCCAGCAGTCTGCGGGACTCCACAGATACGCAGTATTTT. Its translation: CASSLRDSTDTQYF.